Listed below are T cell receptor beta chains from one sample, sequenced in a study of CD8+ T cells in alopecia areata. The data were produced by immunoSEQ multiplex PCR, yet TCRdb's version contains in-frame clones alone and is incomplete. This table holds some 130,000 clones, about 50% found once. The material sequenced was CD4+ T cells sorted from blood, taken at week 4, from a patient treated with tofacitinib. These receptors came from a human donor with alopecia areata. The conserved cysteine and the conserved F or W are not part of the CDR3 here. Not every row has a clone size; where given, it reads once, few, many or a size class.

clone_size: few
v_call: TRBV30
j_call: TRBJ2-2
cdr3_aa: AWNRAGELF

clone_size: few
v_call: TRBV5-5
j_call: TRBJ2-3
cdr3_aa: ASSKQVGDTQY

clone_size: .
v_call: TRBV30
j_call: TRBJ1-2
cdr3_aa: AWSVQSNYGYT

clone_size: .
v_call: TRBV27
j_call: TRBJ1-2
cdr3_aa: ASSPLEGRYGYT

clone_size: .
v_call: TRBV7-9
j_call: TRBJ1-1
cdr3_aa: ASRPDGGRLNTEAF

clone_size: .
v_call: TRBV9
j_call: TRBJ1-5
cdr3_aa: ASSAAENQPQH

clone_size: .
v_call: TRBV7-9
j_call: TRBJ1-5
cdr3_aa: ASSSVNQPQH

clone_size: .
v_call: TRBV29-1
j_call: TRBJ2-4
cdr3_aa: SAATGANIQY

clone_size: .
v_call: TRBV19
j_call: TRBJ1-5
cdr3_aa: ASGSGGNQPQH

clone_size: few
v_call: TRBV9
j_call: TRBJ1-2
cdr3_aa: ASSPRGTDEYGYT

clone_size: .
v_call: TRBV30
j_call: TRBJ1-3
cdr3_aa: AWSVWRARSGNTIY

clone_size: .
v_call: TRBV7-8
j_call: TRBJ1-2
cdr3_aa: ASSLAAGAGYGYT

clone_size: .
v_call: TRBV7-9
j_call: TRBJ2-6
cdr3_aa: ASSPGQPRGANVLT